This TCR beta chain was profiled in a study of blood T cells in healthy people across ages. J was trimmed by 3 bases and V by 3 bases; bases with no gene match: 5. The CDR3 has 14 amino acids. Germline CDR1 SGHAT, CDR2 FQNNGV. Together with a sample-barcoded 5' primer, a J-beta primer mix was included in a second PCR lasting roughly 6 to 12 cycles. TCRdb called the 5' RACE reads again in MiXCR, with one record for every CDR3 protein. The sample lists some 790,000 distinct CDR3 sequences, 29% occurring once. This chain uses TRBV11-2 with TRBJ2-7, with 7 bases identical to TRBD2. This sequence originates from a woman older than 75 in good health. Specimen: blood. The CDR3 sequence is CASSFPSGVYEQYF. The CDR3 DNA reads as TGTGCCAGCAGCTTTCCCAGCGGGGTCTACGAGCAGTACTTC.